The 25 T cell receptor beta chains in this list originate from one sample, sequenced in a study of PD-1 blockade in classical Hodgkin lymphoma. Autologous stem cell transplantation was followed by relapse in every patient, and brentuximab vedotin exposure varied. TCRdb's copy holds only in-frame clones and misses some; the assay was immunoSEQ multiplex PCR. This sample has 80,000 to 100,000 clones, with roughly 81% found just once. Sequenced here: peripheral blood mononuclear cells (PBMCs), sampled before the second cycle of nivolumab. These receptors were taken from a human donor with classical Hodgkin lymphoma.

The chain carries TRBV7-3 and TRBJ2-5, with 14 bases that match TRBD2. Per germline, CDR1 SGHTA and CDR2 FQGTGA. This CDR3 is 17 amino acids long. Losses at the gene ends were 4 bases for V and 5 bases for J; bases not matched to a gene: 9. CDR3 in amino acids: CASSSGLAGDGAETQYF. CDR3 nucleotide sequence: TGTGCCAGCAGCTCGGGACTAGCGGGAGACGGGGCGGAGACCCAGTACTTC.

The chain combines TRBV4-1 with TRBJ2-7, with 10 bases fitting TRBD1. With 4 bases clipped from V and 5 bases from J, the junction kept 11 bases outside the gene matches. The germline V gene encodes CDR1 MGHRA and CDR2 YSYEKL. The CDR3 loop spans 16 amino acids. CDR3 region: CASSPPPGQGQHEQYF. For the CDR3, the DNA is TGCGCCAGCAGCCCCCCACCGGGACAGGGGCAACACGAGCAGTACTTC.

The genes are TRBV5-8 and TRBJ1-1; 7 nucleotides line up with TRBD1. Looked up from germline, CDR1 is SGHTS and CDR2 is YDEGEE. The CDR3 has 15 residues. J lost 0 bases, V lost 6 bases, and 8 bases had no gene match. The DNA of the CDR3 is TGTGCCAGCACCCCCTCCGGGACAGTGAACACTGAAGCTTTCTTT. This sequence encodes CASTPSGTVNTEAFF.

The genes are TRBV19 and TRBJ2-7; 7 nucleotides agree with TRBD2. The CDR3 is made up of 13 amino acids. Germline lookup yields CDR1 LNHDA and CDR2 SQIVND (reference sequence). The V segment lost 4 bases and the J segment 0 bases; nucleotides outside the gene matches: 0. The CDR3, as DNA: TGTGCCAGTAGTAGCGGGGGCTCCTACGAGCAGTACTTC. Protein: CASSSGGSYEQYF.

This clone was picked up a small number of times. The chain joins TRBV2 to TRBJ2-2; 7 bases align to TRBD2. The CDR3 loop spans 15 amino acids. V gave up 4 bases and J gave up 3 bases; unmatched junction bases: 5. Germline V gene data show CDR1 as SNHLY and CDR2 as FYNNEI. The CDR3: CASSAPGGYTGELFF. The CDR3 bases are TGTGCCAGCAGTGCCCCGGGAGGATACACCGGGGAGCTGTTTTTT.

This chain connects TRBV5-4 to TRBJ2-2; TRBD1 or TRBD2 may be the D gene (6 bases each). This CDR3 spans 16 amino acids. The V and J ends lost 4 bases and 5 bases respectively, with 18 bases between them. Germline CDR1 SGHNT, CDR2 YYREEE (reference sequence). The CDR3 coding sequence is TGTGCCAGCAGCCTCCGGCGGGACACTGGTACCGGGGAGCTGTTTTTT. This codes for CASSLRRDTGTGELFF.

V usage is TRBV9 and J usage is TRBJ2-1; the match to TRBD2 covers 14 bases. Germline lookup yields CDR1 SGDLS and CDR2 YYNGEE. This CDR3 comprises 16 residues. The V and J ends lost 3 bases and 6 bases, in that order; junction bases with no gene match: 5. The CDR3 nucleotides read TGTGCCAGCAGCGCGACGGGACTAGCGGGAGTCAATGAGCAGTTCTTC. Amino acids: CASSATGLAGVNEQFF.

The V call is TRBV19, the J call TRBJ2-3; tentative D call: TRBD1 (6 bases). The CDR3 loop spans 18 amino acids. The V gene lost 5 bases and the J gene lost 6 bases, with 27 bases spanning the gap. Germline V CDR1 and CDR2: LNHDA, SQIVND (reference sequence). CDR3 DNA sequence: TGTGCCAGTAGTTCTAGGGGGAGTTACTCAGAGGCCCCCGATACGCAGTATTTT. Residues: CASSSRGSYSEAPDTQYF.

In its sample, this clone was seen once. The genes are TRBV5-8 and TRBJ1-5; D is unresolved. Trimming left V 0 bases short and J 3 bases short, with 10 bases between. Germline CDR1 is SGHTS and CDR2 is YDEGEE. The length of the CDR3 is 15 residues. CDR3 nucleotides: TGTGCCAGCAGCTTGGCCGGTCCGTACAATCAGCCCCAGCATTTT. This codes for CASSLAGPYNQPQHF.

The chain employs TRBV7-2 and TRBJ1-1; the match to TRBD1 covers 7 bases. This CDR3 has 15 residues. V lost 4 bases to trimming and J lost 6 bases; unmatched junction nucleotides: 11. Germline V gene lookup returns CDR1 SGHTA and CDR2 FQGNSA. The CDR3 sequence is CASSSQTGAGAEAFF. CDR3 DNA sequence: TGTGCCAGCAGCTCACAAACAGGGGCAGGTGCTGAAGCTTTCTTT.

This chain connects TRBV5-1 to TRBJ2-7, with TRBD1 matching over 8 bases. CDR1 and CDR2 from the germline V gene are SGHRS and YFSETQ. The V and J ends lost 3 bases and 2 bases, in that order; junction bases with no gene match: 4. This CDR3 has 14 residues. The CDR3 sequence is CASSYQGATYEQYF. The CDR3 coding sequence is TGCGCCAGCAGCTACCAGGGGGCCACCTACGAGCAGTACTTC. The full variable domain, its missing parts supplied by reference TRBV5-1 and TRBJ2-7, is KAGVTQTPRYLIKTRGQQVTLSCSPISGHRSVSWYQQTPGQGLQFLFEYFSETQRNKGNFPGRFSGRQFSNSRSEMNVSTLELGDSALYLCASSYQGATYEQYFGPGTRLTVT.

This clone turned up a few times. The chain has TRBV5-1 and TRBJ2-7; 8 bases fit TRBD1. CDR1 SGHRS and CDR2 YFSETQ come from the germline V gene. V was pared by 0 bases and J by 0 bases, with 5 bases of the junction left unmatched. The CDR3 is 16 residues long. The CDR3 reads CASSLGQGSSSYEQYF. The CDR3 coding sequence is TGCGCCAGCAGCTTGGGACAGGGGTCGAGCTCCTACGAGCAGTACTTC.

DNA of the CDR3: TGTGCCAGCAGCGCTATAGCGGGGCTGAACACCGGGGAGCTGTTTTTT. Translation: CASSAIAGLNTGELFF. V gene TRBV28 combines with J gene TRBJ2-2; 8 nucleotides match TRBD2. The V and J ends lost 6 bases and 1 base, in that order; junction bases with no gene match: 7. CDR3 length equals 16 residues. Germline V gene sequence: CDR1 MDHEN, CDR2 SYDVKM.

The chain has TRBV27 and TRBJ1-5; no clear D. Trimming took off 3 bases at V and 8 bases at J, with 11 bases between the two ends. This CDR3 comprises 13 residues. Germline V gives CDR1 MNHEY, CDR2 SMNVEV (reference sequence). The CDR3 spells CASSFGALKPQHF. The CDR3 coding sequence is TGTGCCAGCAGTTTTGGCGCTCTGAAGCCCCAGCATTTT.

This chain connects TRBV6-1 to TRBJ2-2; D is perhaps TRBD2 (5 bases). The germline CDR1 and CDR2 sequences are MNHNS and SASEGT. The CDR3 is 13 residues long. V lost 4 bases to trimming and J lost 7 bases, with 10 bases between them. The CDR3 coding sequence is TGTGCCAGCAGTGGGCAGGCGGGCGGGGAGCTGTTTTTT. Protein product: CASSGQAGGELFF.

J is TRBJ1-4 and V is TRBV28; possible D gene TRBD1, 6 bases. The V end was cut by 5 bases, the J end by 4 bases, with 17 bases between. The germline CDR1 and CDR2 sequences are MDHEN and SYDVKM. CDR3 length equals 16 residues. This chain's CDR3 is CASSDAPGQSNEKLFF. The CDR3 region has the DNA TGTGCCAGCAGTGACGCACCGGGACAAAGTAATGAAAAACTGTTTTTT.

The gene calls are TRBV6-5 and TRBJ2-2; D perhaps matches TRBD2 (5 bases). V lost 7 bases to trimming and J lost 6 bases, with 15 bases between them. Germline V gives CDR1 MNHEY, CDR2 SVGAGI. This CDR3 is 14 amino acids long. CDR3 DNA sequence: TGTGCCAGCACCCCCGGGGTCTTAGCCGGGGAGCTGTTTTTT. This translates into CASTPGVLAGELFF.

The chain carries TRBV29-1 and TRBJ2-1; D may be TRBD2 (6 bases). CDR3 size: 14 residues. Germline V lookup: CDR1 SQVTM, CDR2 ANQGSEA. Trimming took off 3 bases at V and 5 bases at J, with 14 bases between the two ends. The CDR3 spells CSVDSLLADNEQFF. The CDR3 coding sequence is TGCAGCGTTGATTCTCTACTAGCTGACAATGAGCAGTTCTTC.

The chain couples TRBV19 to TRBJ1-2; possibly TRBD1 for D (5 bases). CDR3 size: 13 residues. Trimming took off 6 bases at V and 5 bases at J, with 13 bases between the two ends. CDR1 and CDR2 from the germline V gene are LNHDA and SQIVND (reference sequence). The DNA for the CDR3 is TGTGCCAGTAGCGACCCGGGGCGATATGGCTACACCTTC. Its protein product is CASSDPGRYGYTF. The full variable domain, with the rest looked up from reference TRBV19 and TRBJ1-2, is DGGITQSPKYLFRKEGQNVTLSCEQNLNHDAMYWYRQDPGQGLRLIYYSQIVNDFQKGDIAEGYSVSREKKESFPLTVTSAQKNPTAFYLCASSDPGRYGYTFGSGTRLTVV.

The rearrangement links TRBV10-3 to TRBJ2-5, with a weak D call TRBD1 (6 bases). The length of the CDR3 is 15 residues. Germline V gives CDR1 ENHRY, CDR2 SYGVKD. The V end lost 1 base, the J end lost 5 bases, and 14 bases lay between the germline ends. CDR3 sequence: CAISEFTGIGETQYF. CDR3 DNA: TGTGCCATCAGTGAGTTTACAGGGATCGGGGAGACCCAGTACTTC.

This chain uses TRBV4-3 with TRBJ1-5; D remains ambiguous. Trimming stripped 6 bases from V and 0 bases from J, with 12 bases between. The length of the CDR3 is 15 residues. The germline V gene encodes CDR1 LGHNA and CDR2 YSLEER. The CDR3 loop is CASSLDNYSNQPQHF. CDR3 DNA sequence: TGCGCCAGCAGTCTCGACAACTATAGCAATCAGCCCCAGCATTTT.

The chain carries TRBV5-1 and TRBJ1-3; the D is unclear. Germline V CDR1 and CDR2: SGHRS, YFSETQ. Trimming took 4 bases from V and 4 from J, leaving 18 bases between them. This CDR3 comprises 16 residues. Here the CDR3 DNA reads TGCGCCAGCAGCCGAAGCCCCCAGCGTTTAGGAAACACCATATATTTT. It yields the protein CASSRSPQRLGNTIYF. Combining the CDR3 with reference TRBV5-1 and TRBJ1-3 gives the whole variable domain KAGVTQTPRYLIKTRGQQVTLSCSPISGHRSVSWYQQTPGQGLQFLFEYFSETQRNKGNFPGRFSGRQFSNSRSEMNVSTLELGDSALYLCASSRSPQRLGNTIYFGEGSWLTVV.

The chain couples TRBV28 to TRBJ1-2; D is unresolved. Germline assignment: CDR1 MDHEN and CDR2 SYDVKM. Trimming pared 6 bases from V and 4 bases from J, leaving 15 bases between. CDR3 length equals 14 residues. The CDR3 DNA follows: TGTGCCAGCAGGTTCGCGTCCAGTCTCTATGGCTACACCTTC. It is translated as CASRFASSLYGYTF.

The chain joins TRBV30 to TRBJ2-3; 8 positions match TRBD1. Per germline, CDR1 GTSNPN and CDR2 SVGIG (reference sequence). This CDR3 is built from 13 residues. The ends lost 5 bases at V and 1 base at J; junction bases unmatched: 2. CDR3 sequence reads: CAWSTGGTDTQYF. DNA for the CDR3: TGTGCCTGGTCGACAGGGGGCACAGATACGCAGTATTTT.

The chain carries TRBV7-6 and TRBJ1-4; TRBD1 matches at 11 bases. The germline V gene encodes CDR1 SGHVS and CDR2 FNYEAQ. There are 15 residues in the CDR3. Unmatched junction bases numbered 3, after V lost 1 base and J lost 8 bases. The CDR3 nucleotides are TGTGCCAGCAGCTTAGGGACAGGGGGCGGAGAAAAACTGTTTTTT. It is translated as CASSLGTGGGEKLFF.